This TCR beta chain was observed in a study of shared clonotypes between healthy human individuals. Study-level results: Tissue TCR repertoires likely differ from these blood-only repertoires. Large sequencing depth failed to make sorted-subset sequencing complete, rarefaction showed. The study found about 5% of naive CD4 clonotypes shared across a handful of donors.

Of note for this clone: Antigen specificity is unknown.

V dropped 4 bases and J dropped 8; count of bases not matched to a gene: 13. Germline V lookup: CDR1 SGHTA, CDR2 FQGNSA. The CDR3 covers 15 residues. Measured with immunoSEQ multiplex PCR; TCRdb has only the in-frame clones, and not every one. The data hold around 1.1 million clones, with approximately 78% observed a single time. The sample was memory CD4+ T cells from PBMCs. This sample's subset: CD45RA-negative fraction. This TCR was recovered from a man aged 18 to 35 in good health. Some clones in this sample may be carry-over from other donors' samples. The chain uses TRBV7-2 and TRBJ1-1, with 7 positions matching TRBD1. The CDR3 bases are TGTGCCAGCAGCTCGCTTACTTTAGGGGGCTCGGAAGCTTTCTTT. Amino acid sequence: CASSSLTLGGSEAFF. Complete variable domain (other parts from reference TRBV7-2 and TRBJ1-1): GAGVSQSPSNKVTEKGKDVELRCDPISGHTALYWYRQSLGQGLEFLIYFQGNSAPDKSGLPSDRFSAERTGGSVSTLTIQRTQQEDSAVYLCASSSLTLGGSEAFFGQGTRLTVV.